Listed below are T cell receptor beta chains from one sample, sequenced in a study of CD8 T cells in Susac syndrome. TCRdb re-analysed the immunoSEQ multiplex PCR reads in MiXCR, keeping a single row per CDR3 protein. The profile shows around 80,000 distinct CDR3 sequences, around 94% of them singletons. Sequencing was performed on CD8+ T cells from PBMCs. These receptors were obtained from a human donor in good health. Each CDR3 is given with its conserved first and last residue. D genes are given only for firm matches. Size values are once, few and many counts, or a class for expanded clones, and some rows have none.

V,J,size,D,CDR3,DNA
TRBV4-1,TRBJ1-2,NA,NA,CASSQVETSAFGYTF,TGCGCCAGCAGCCAAGTTGAGACCTCGGCCTTTGGCTACACCTTC
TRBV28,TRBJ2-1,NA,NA,CASSLYGGFSYNEQFF,TGTGCCAGCAGTTTATACGGCGGGTTCTCCTACAATGAGCAGTTCTTC
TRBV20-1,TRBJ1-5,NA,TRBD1,CSARDGEGQGVIGNQPQHF,TGCAGTGCTAGAGATGGAGAAGGACAGGGGGTGATCGGCAATCAGCCCCAGCATTTT
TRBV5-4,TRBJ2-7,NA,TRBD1,CASSQGQLRGEQYF,TGTGCCAGCAGCCAGGGACAGCTAAGGGGCGAGCAGTACTTC
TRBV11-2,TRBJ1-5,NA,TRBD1,CASSLTGENQPQHF,TGTGCCAGCAGCTTGACAGGGGAGAATCAGCCCCAGCATTTT
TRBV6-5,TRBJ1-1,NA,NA,CASSYSIMNTEAFF,TGTGCCAGCAGTTATTCGATCATGAACACTGAAGCTTTCTTT
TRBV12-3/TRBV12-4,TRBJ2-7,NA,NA,CASSFGGGPYEQYF,TGTGCCAGCAGTTTTGGAGGGGGCCCCTACGAGCAGTACTTC
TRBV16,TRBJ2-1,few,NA,CASSQRLDEQFF,TGTGCCAGCAGCCAGCGTCTCGATGAGCAGTTCTTC
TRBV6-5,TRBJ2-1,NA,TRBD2,CASSFHSGSSYNEQFF,TGTGCCAGCAGTTTTCATAGCGGGAGCTCCTACAATGAGCAGTTCTTC
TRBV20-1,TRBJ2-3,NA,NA,CSAPVDTQYF,TGCAGTGCTCCAGTAGATACGCAGTATTTT
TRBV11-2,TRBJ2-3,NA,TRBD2,CASSLEPASGSDTQYF,TGTGCCAGCAGCTTAGAACCGGCTAGCGGGTCAGATACGCAGTATTTT
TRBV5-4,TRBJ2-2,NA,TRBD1,CASSLRDRGTGRELFF,TGTGCCAGCAGCTTGCGGGACAGGGGCACCGGAAGGGAGCTGTTTTTT
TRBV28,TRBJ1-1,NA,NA,CASSSYPNTEAFF,TGTGCCAGCAGTTCTTACCCGAACACTGAAGCTTTCTTT
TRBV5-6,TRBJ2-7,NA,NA,CASSLEGPYEQYF,TGTGCCAGCAGCTTGGAGGGCCCCTACGAGCAGTACTTC
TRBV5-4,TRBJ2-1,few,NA,CASSLSGTYNEQFF,TGTGCCAGCAGCTTGTCAGGGACCTACAATGAGCAGTTCTTC
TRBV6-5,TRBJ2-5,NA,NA,CASTLSRTGRETQYF,TGTGCCAGCACCCTATCGCGGACGGGACGGGAGACCCAGTACTTC
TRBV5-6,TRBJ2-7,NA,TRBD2,CASSLPGLAGVEQYF,TGTGCCAGCAGCTTACCGGGACTAGCGGGGGTCGAGCAGTACTTC
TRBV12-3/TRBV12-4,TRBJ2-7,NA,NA,CASSSWAYYEQYF,TGTGCCAGCAGTTCCTGGGCCTATTACGAGCAGTACTTC
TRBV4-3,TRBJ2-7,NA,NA,CASSQDRGADSYEQYF,TGCGCCAGCAGCCAAGATCGGGGGGCCGACTCCTACGAGCAGTACTTC
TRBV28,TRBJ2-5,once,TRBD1,CASSVRDRQETQYF,TGTGCCAGCAGTGTACGGGACAGACAAGAGACCCAGTACTTC
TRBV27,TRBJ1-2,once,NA,CASSLLGANYGYTF,TGTGCCAGCAGTTTACTGGGAGCTAACTATGGCTACACCTTC
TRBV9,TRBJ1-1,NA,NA,CASSRAGIRDTEVFF,TGTGCCAGCAGCCGAGCAGGGATCCGGGACACTGAAGTTTTCTTT